This T cell receptor (beta chain) was captured by sequencing in a study of T cells in Graves' hyperthyroidism and ophthalmopathy. On the study more broadly: The blood sample was taken at first diagnosis, before treatment began.

It was over 9.5 ml of fresh peripheral blood that supplied the PBMCs. TCR beta CDR3 regions were amplified from RNA. A set of HTBI primers served as the primers for a first-round RT-PCR of the TCR CDR3. TCRdb re-called the multiplex PCR reads through MiXCR, storing one row per CDR3 protein. The data show 650,000 to 750,000 distinct CDR3 sequences, with 12% to 15% seen just once and roughly 10% held by the top ten. Points from the study as a whole: Ophthalmopathy, as predicted by the model, came a median about seven months after the prediction.

At least ten counts were recorded for this clonotype. Antigen unknown. This CDR3 spans 13 amino acids. V lost 5 bases, J lost 1 base, and 8 bases lay in between. The V gene's germline CDR1 is SEHNR and CDR2 FQNEAQ (reference sequence). This chain connects TRBV7-9 to TRBJ2-5; D possibly corresponds to TRBD1 (5 bases). The sequencing input was blood. This receptor was taken from a woman aged 18-29 years with Graves' hyperthyroidism. The CDR3 DNA follows: TGTGCCAGCAGCCCGGACATCCAAGAGACCCAGTACTTC. Its translation: CASSPDIQETQYF.